This T cell receptor (beta chain) was sequenced in a study of T cells in tuberculosis. Turning to the study itself: A South African cohort included IGRA-negative adolescents, latently infected IGRA-positive adolescents and adults with active tuberculosis.

Specified time point: new active TB diagnosis, blood taken before or within 7 days of starting treatment. J gave up 4 bases and V 6 bases, and 5 bases lay outside the gene matches. In germline, CDR1 is SGHTA, CDR2 FQGNSA. The CDR3 length is 14 residues. Sequencing used immunoSEQ multiplex PCR; TCRdb keeps in-frame clones, though not all of them. The sample consists of about 40,000 clones, around 94% of them appearing once. The rearrangement uses TRBV7-2 and TRBJ1-5, with 8 bases lining up with TRBD1. This specimen was PBMCs, taken at tuberculosis diagnosis. The sequence was obtained from an adult with tuberculosis. The CDR3 DNA sequence: TGTGCCAGCAGGCGGACAGGGAATAATCAGCCCCAGCATTTT. It is translated as CASRRTGNNQPQHF. The full variable domain, with the rest looked up from reference TRBV7-2 and TRBJ1-5, is GAGVSQSPSNKVTEKGKDVELRCDPISGHTALYWYRQSLGQGLEFLIYFQGNSAPDKSGLPSDRFSAERTGGSVSTLTIQRTQQEDSAVYLCASRRTGNNQPQHFGDGTRLSIL.